A single count supports the clone carrying this T cell receptor beta chain. The antigen remains undetermined. The data were obtained in a study of post-analysis software for immune sequencing data. The overall study: Several disease courses (relapsing-remitting, secondary progressive and progressive-relapsing) of multiple sclerosis were included.

Included in the TCR beta cDNA libraries were unique molecular identifiers. Once about 0.85 to 11 million T cells were used, about 490,000 cDNA molecules resulted. TCRdb called the PCR reads again in MiXCR, with one record for every CDR3 protein. The table includes roughly 870,000 distinct CDR3 sequences, approximately 53% detected once. Notes on the study in general: Those samples that were prepared in the same batch co-clustered strongly by F measure. Patients with multiple sclerosis recorded significantly lower normalized Chao1 diversity than controls, the study found.

The TCR comes from a girl between 5 and 17 years old with multiple sclerosis. The sequencing sample was made of blood.

CDR3 sequence (DNA): TGCAGTGCCCAGGCCGGGACAGGGGGATCAACTAATGAAAAACTGTTTTTT. Encoded protein: CSAQAGTGGSTNEKLFF. The rearrangement links TRBV20-1 to TRBJ1-4, with TRBD1 matching 11 bases. The germline CDR1 and CDR2 sequences are DFQATT and SNEGSKA (reference sequence). The CDR3 has 17 residues. The junction had 9 bases not matched to a gene; V was cut back by 6 bases and J by 0 bases.